This T cell receptor beta chain was recovered during a study of blood T cell repertoires in COVID-19 (dated by TCRdb to about 2020). Concerning the study at large: Samples from collaborators originated in the United States, Italy and Spain and spanned both the acute and convalescent phases of COVID-19. The prospective study material was composed of cDNA or gDNA derived from T cells, B-cell-depleted T cells, or PBMCs. Deeply sampled blood TCRbeta repertoires from subjects exposed to, actively infected with, or recovered from COVID-19 were included in the dataset. The repertoires were made available in a free public database intended to serve as a resource for research on the immune response to SARS-CoV-2. Samples came from the ongoing ImmuneRACE study (first 160 participants) plus 1,254 subjects from 6 global collaborators. Nearly every sample came with metadata listing a de-identified subject ID, COVID-19 status, age in years and sex. HLA class I and class II types, where available, came from metadata supplied by the sample provider rather than from assay-based typing. What the work shows at the level of the full study, not this receptor alone: Clinical and demographic metadata were provided uncurated, with the amount varying by source and participant.

The immunoSEQ Assay, a bias-controlled multiplex PCR, was used to amplify TCRbeta CDR3 regions from genomic DNA. Concerning the study's data processing: Within the assay, amplification of reference gene primers was used to estimate how many nucleated cells each sample contained. Sequence reads were collapsed and filtered to measure the absolute abundance of every unique TCRbeta CDR3 rearrangement. Productive Simpson clonality was computed per sample as the square root of Simpson's diversity index over productive rearrangements. Here the immuneACCESS table is served through TCRdb, limited to in-frame sequences with V and J called. Missing clones are a known gap in these copies; in checked studies unresolved V genes cover under half, and the rest lacks a known reason. D and trimming come from the DNA, and the V and J calls and clone size come from that table. The sample contains fewer than 200,000 clones, roughly 85% of them found a single time. The ten largest clones represent about 25% of the sample.

CDR1 is given as SGHVS and CDR2 as FQNEAQ, both from the germline V gene. The junction shows trimming of 5 bases on V and 4 bases on J, and the gene matches do not reach 10 bases of it. Taken from cysteine to phenylalanine, the CDR3 has 16 residues. The retained sequence is limited to the CDR3, 48 bases, with the frame set at the first base. Collaborating institutions collected whole blood in K2EDTA tubes following their own protocols. For TCRbeta analysis, collaborator samples were shipped as frozen whole blood, as isolated PBMCs, or as DNA extracted from either sample type. Turning to this clone: Its specific antigen is unknown. There are no base qualities to consult, and no much larger clone falls within one base.

Sequencing was carried out using peripheral blood. The sequence joins TRBV7-8 to TRBJ2-2; 7 bases in the junction line up with TRBD1. The receptor was isolated from a woman between 70 and 85 years old with acute or convalescent COVID-19. The DNA reads TGTGCCAGCAGCCCCAACCGACAGGGATCCACCGGGGAGCTGTTTTTT. Translated, it gives CASSPNRQGSTGELFF.